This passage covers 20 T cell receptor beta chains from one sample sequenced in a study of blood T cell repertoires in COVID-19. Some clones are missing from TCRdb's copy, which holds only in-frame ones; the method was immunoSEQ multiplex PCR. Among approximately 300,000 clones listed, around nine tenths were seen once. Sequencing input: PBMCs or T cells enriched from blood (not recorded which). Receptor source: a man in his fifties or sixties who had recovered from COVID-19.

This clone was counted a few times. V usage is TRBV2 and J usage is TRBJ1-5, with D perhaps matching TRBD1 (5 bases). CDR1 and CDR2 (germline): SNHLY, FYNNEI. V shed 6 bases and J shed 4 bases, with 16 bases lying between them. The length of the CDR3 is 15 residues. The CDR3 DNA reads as TGTGCCAGCAGGTCTGATGGACACCCTAATCAGCCCCAGCATTTT. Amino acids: CASRSDGHPNQPQHF.

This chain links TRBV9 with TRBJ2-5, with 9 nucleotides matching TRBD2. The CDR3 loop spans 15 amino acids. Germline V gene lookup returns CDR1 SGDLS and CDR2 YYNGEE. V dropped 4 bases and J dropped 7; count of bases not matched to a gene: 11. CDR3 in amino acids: CASSTLSGSMWTQYF. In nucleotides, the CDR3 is TGTGCCAGCAGCACCCTTAGCGGGAGTATGTGGACCCAGTACTTC.

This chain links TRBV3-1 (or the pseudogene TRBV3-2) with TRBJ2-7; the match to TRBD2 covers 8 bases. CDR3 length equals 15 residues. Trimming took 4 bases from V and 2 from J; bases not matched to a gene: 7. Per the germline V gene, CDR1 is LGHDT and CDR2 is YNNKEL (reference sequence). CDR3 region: CASSPEGLGTYEQYF. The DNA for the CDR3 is TGTGCCAGCAGCCCCGAGGGACTAGGGACCTACGAGCAGTACTTC.

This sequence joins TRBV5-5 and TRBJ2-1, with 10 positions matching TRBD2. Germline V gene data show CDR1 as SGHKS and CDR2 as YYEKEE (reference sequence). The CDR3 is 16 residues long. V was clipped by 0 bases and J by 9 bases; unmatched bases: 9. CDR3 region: CASSLASGRALGEQFF. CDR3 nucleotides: TGTGCCAGCAGCTTGGCAAGCGGGAGGGCCCTCGGTGAGCAGTTCTTC.

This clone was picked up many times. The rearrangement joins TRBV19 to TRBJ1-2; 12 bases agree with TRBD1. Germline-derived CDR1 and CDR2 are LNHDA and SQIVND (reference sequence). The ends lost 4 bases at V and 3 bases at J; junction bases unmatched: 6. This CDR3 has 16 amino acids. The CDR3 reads CASSTPGTGGDYGYTF. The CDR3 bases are TGTGCCAGTAGTACCCCCGGGACAGGGGGCGACTATGGCTACACCTTC.

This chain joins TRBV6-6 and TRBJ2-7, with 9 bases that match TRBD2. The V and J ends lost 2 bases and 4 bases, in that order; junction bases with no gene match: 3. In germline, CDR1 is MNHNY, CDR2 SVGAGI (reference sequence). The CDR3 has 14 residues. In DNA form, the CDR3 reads TGTGCCAGCAGTTACACAGCGGGAGGATACGAGCAGTACTTC. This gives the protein CASSYTAGGYEQYF.

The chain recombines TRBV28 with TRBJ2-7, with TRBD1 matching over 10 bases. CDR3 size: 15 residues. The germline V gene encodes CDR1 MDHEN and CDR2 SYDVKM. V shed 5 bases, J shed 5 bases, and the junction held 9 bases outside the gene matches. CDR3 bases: TGTGCCAGCAGTCCCAATGGACAGGGGGACGACGAGCAGTACTTC. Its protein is CASSPNGQGDDEQYF.

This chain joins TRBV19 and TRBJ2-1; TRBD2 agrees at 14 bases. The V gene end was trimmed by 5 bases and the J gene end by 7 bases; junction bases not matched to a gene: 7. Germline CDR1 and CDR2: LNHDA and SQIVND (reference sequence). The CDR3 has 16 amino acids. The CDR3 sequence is CASSAGTSGRGNEQFF. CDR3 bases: TGTGCCAGTAGTGCAGGGACTAGCGGGAGAGGTAATGAGCAGTTCTTC.

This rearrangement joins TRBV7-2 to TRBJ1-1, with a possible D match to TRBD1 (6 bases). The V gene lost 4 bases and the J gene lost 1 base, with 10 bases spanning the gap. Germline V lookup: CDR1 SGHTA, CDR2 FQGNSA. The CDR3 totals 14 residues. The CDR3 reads CASSSGEWNTEAFF. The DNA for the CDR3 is TGTGCCAGCAGCTCAGGGGAATGGAACACTGAAGCTTTCTTT.

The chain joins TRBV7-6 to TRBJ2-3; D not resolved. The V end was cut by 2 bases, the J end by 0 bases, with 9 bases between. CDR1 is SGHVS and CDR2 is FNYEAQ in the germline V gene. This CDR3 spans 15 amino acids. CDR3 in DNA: TGTGCCAGCAGCTTATTCGTAGCTAGCACAGATACGCAGTATTTT. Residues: CASSLFVASTDTQYF.

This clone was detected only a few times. In DNA, the CDR3 is TGCGCCAGCAGCTTGGAAGGGACAGGGAACACCATATATTTT. As protein: CASSLEGTGNTIYF. The chain joins TRBV5-1 to TRBJ1-3; TRBD1 matches 9 bases. Looked up from germline, CDR1 is SGHRS and CDR2 is YFSETQ. This CDR3 has 14 residues. The junction had 2 bases not matched to a gene; V was cut back by 0 bases and J by 7 bases.

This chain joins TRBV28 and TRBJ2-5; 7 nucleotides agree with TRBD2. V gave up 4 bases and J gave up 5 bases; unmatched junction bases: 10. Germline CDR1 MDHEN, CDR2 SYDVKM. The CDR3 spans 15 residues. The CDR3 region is CASSYSAGVLETQYF. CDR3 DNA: TGTGCCAGCAGTTACTCCGCGGGAGTTTTGGAGACCCAGTACTTC.

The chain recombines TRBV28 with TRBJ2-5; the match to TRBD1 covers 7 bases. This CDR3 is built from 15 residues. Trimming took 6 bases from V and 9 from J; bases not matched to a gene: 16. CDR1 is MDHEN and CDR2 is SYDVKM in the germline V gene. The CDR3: CASSEGAQQGWAQYF. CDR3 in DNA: TGTGCCAGCAGCGAGGGGGCACAACAAGGATGGGCCCAGTACTTC.

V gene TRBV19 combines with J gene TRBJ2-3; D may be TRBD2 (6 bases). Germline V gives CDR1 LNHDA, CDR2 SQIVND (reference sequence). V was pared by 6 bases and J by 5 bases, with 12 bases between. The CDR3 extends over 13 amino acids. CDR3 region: CASRGTSLDTQYF. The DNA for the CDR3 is TGTGCCAGTAGGGGGACTTCTCTAGATACGCAGTATTTT.

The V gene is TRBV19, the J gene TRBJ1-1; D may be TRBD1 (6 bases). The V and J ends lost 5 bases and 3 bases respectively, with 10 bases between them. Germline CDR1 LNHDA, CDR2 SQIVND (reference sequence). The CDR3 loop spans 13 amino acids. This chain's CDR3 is CASSPTGYTEAFF. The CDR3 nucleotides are TGTGCCAGTAGTCCTACAGGGTACACTGAAGCTTTCTTT.

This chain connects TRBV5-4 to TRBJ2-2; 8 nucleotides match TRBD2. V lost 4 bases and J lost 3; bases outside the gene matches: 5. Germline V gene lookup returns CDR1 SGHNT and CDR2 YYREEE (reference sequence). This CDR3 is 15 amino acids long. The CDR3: CASSLQTSDTGELFF. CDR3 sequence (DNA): TGTGCCAGCAGCCTCCAGACTAGCGACACCGGGGAGCTGTTTTTT.

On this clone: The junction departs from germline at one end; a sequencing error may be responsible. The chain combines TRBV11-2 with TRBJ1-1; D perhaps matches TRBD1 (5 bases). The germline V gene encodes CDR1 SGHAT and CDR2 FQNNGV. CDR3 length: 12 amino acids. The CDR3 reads CASSLPGPLGGF. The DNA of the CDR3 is TGTGCCAGCAGTTTACCGGGACCGCTCGGGGGGTTT.

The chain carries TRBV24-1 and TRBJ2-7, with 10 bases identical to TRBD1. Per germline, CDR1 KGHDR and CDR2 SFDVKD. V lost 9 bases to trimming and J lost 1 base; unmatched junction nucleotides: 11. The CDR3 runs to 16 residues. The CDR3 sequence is CATARTPGQGSYEQYF. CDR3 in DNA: TGTGCCACCGCCAGAACGCCGGGACAGGGGTCCTACGAGCAGTACTTC.

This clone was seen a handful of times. The CDR3 nucleotides read TGCGCCAGCAGCTTGAACAGGGGGGCGACTAATGAAAAACTGTTTTTT. Protein: CASSLNRGATNEKLFF. The chain is built from TRBV5-1 and TRBJ1-4, with 8 bases that match TRBD1. CDR3 length: 16 amino acids. Trimming cost V 1 base and J 2 bases; bases outside gene matches: 4. Germline CDR1 reads SGHRS; CDR2 reads YFSETQ. The full variable domain, with the rest looked up from reference TRBV5-1 and TRBJ1-4, is KAGVTQTPRYLIKTRGQQVTLSCSPISGHRSVSWYQQTPGQGLQFLFEYFSETQRNKGNFPGRFSGRQFSNSRSEMNVSTLELGDSALYLCASSLNRGATNEKLFFGSGTQLSVL.

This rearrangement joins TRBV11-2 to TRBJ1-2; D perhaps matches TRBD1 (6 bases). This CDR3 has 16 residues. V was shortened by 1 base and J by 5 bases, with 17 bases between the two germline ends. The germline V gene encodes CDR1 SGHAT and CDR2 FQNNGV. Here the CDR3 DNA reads TGTGCCAGCAGCTTAGGGCCGACAGGCCCTGGGTATGGCTACACCTTC. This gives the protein CASSLGPTGPGYGYTF.